This TCR beta chain is drawn from a study of PD-L1 blockade in urothelial cancer. About the study: Researchers found blood samples held a median of approximately 150,000 T cells.

Sequencing was performed with immunoSEQ multiplex PCR; in TCRdb, only in-frame clones are kept and a portion is missing. The table has about 51,000 clones, 88% seen once. This CDR3 region has 13 residues. Trimming stripped 5 bases from V and 2 bases from J, with 9 bases between. Germline CDR1 MDHEN, CDR2 SYDVKM. As to time point: peripheral blood 6 weeks after treatment start. The material sequenced was PBMCs, taken around atezolizumab (anti-PD-L1) treatment. The V gene is TRBV28, the J gene TRBJ1-1; no reliable D call. The TCR originated in a man between 60 and 75 years old with urothelial cancer. The CDR3 nucleotides are TGTGCCAGCAGTGGAGGGATAAACACTGAAGCTTTCTTT. Translation: CASSGGINTEAFF.